The clone carrying this T cell receptor (beta chain) was counted a single time. The CDR3 extends over 12 amino acids. V was cut by 0 bases and J by 6 bases, with 6 bases left in between. Per germline, CDR1 LNHNV and CDR2 YYDKDF (reference sequence). As processed by the authors: Estimated nucleated cell counts came from reference gene primer amplification. Some clones are missing from TCRdb's copy, which holds only in-frame ones; the method was immunoSEQ multiplex PCR. V and J calls and clone size are as listed in that table; D and trimming were resolved from the DNA. The table has about 44,000 clones, 92% seen once. The data are from a study of blood T cell repertoires in COVID-19. Turning to the study itself: Acute-phase and convalescent COVID-19 samples originated in the United States, Italy and Spain. T cells, B-cell-depleted T cells, or PBMCs supplied cDNA or gDNA.

The sequenced sample was peripheral blood. This TCR was sampled from a human donor in a cohort sampled during active COVID-19. The chain has TRBV15 and TRBJ2-7; D is unresolved. CDR3 amino acids: CATSREPSEQYF. CDR3 bases: TGTGCCACCAGCAGAGAACCGAGCGAGCAGTACTTC.